This is a list of T cell receptor beta chains from one sample in a study of early T cells in non-severe SARS-CoV-2 infection. MiXCR was run by TCRdb on the 5' RACE reads, yielding one entry per CDR3 protein. Among 50,000 to 70,000 distinct CDR3 sequences listed, roughly a tenth were seen once. The sequenced sample was whole blood. These receptors originate from an adult who was a healthcare worker with PCR-confirmed SARS-CoV-2 infection or an uninfected control (not recorded which). CDR3s include the opening cysteine and the closing phenylalanine or tryptophan. A D gene is named only where the DNA matches it firmly. Only some rows state a clone size, as once, few, many or a class for expanded clones.

D | J | V | size | CDR3 | DNA
- | TRBJ1-5 | TRBV20-1 | many | CSARAGFGQPQHF | TGCAGTGCTAGAGCAGGGTTTGGTCAGCCCCAGCATTTT
- | TRBJ1-5 | TRBV12-2 | many | CASRPMTGSNQPQHF | TGTGCAAGTCGCCCAATGACTGGAAGCAATCAGCCCCAGCATTTT
- | TRBJ2-7 | TRBV20-1 | - | CSAPRLPAYEQYF | TGCAGTGCACCGAGACTACCGGCCTACGAGCAGTACTTC
- | TRBJ2-5 | TRBV7-9 | many | CASSLGGSLETQYF | TGTGCCAGCAGCTTAGGCGGTAGTTTGGAGACCCAGTACTTC
- | TRBJ2-7 | TRBV12-3/TRBV12-4 | many | CASSSWDSPYEQYF | TGTGCCAGCAGCTCTTGGGACTCTCCCTACGAGCAGTACTTC
- | TRBJ1-2 | TRBV7-2 | many | CASSSTDSRAEYTF | TGTGCCAGCAGCTCTACAGACAGCCGAGCGGAATACACCTTC
- | TRBJ1-5 | TRBV6-2/TRBV6-3 | - | CASSPFGDQPQHF | TGTGCCAGCAGCCCCTTTGGAGATCAGCCCCAGCATTTT
- | TRBJ1-1 | TRBV29-1 | many | CSITLAGQF | TGCAGCATCACCCTCGCAGGGCAGTTT
- | TRBJ2-1 | TRBV6-2/TRBV6-3 | many | CASRDNSYNEQFF | TGTGCCAGCAGGGACAACTCCTACAATGAGCAGTTCTTC
- | TRBJ1-1 | TRBV2 | many | CATGEDTNTEAFF | TGTGCCACAGGGGAGGACACAAACACTGAAGCTTTCTTT
- | TRBJ2-7 | TRBV20-1 | many | CSASAGFSYEQYF | TGCAGTGCTAGTGCGGGATTCTCCTACGAGCAGTACTTC
- | TRBJ1-2 | TRBV6-6 | many | CASSYSSNRQRGYTF | TGTGCCAGCAGTTACTCGTCCAACCGCCAACGTGGCTACACCTTC
TRBD2 | TRBJ2-7 | TRBV5-1 | - | CASKELASASYEQYF | TGCGCCAGCAAGGAACTAGCGTCCGCTTCCTACGAGCAGTACTTC
- | TRBJ2-7 | TRBV12-3/TRBV12-4 | many | CASSFTPYEQYF | TGTGCCAGCAGCTTCACTCCCTACGAGCAGTACTTC
- | TRBJ1-1 | TRBV3-1 | many | CASSSSFNTEAFF | TGTGCCAGCAGCTCGTCGTTCAACACTGAAGCTTTCTTT
- | TRBJ1-2 | TRBV29-1 | few | CSVEVPGFWGYTF | TGCAGCGTTGAAGTACCAGGGTTTTGGGGCTACACCTTC
TRBD2 | TRBJ2-1 | TRBV11-2 | many | CASSSPLAGGGNEQFF | TGTGCCAGCAGCTCTCCTCTAGCGGGAGGAGGTAATGAGCAGTTCTTC
- | TRBJ2-2 | TRBV6-6 | - | CASRQSGYATGELFF | TGTGCCAGCAGACAAAGCGGGTACGCCACCGGGGAGCTGTTTTTT
- | TRBJ1-2 | TRBV7-9 | few | CASSSGRADYGYTF | TGTGCCAGCAGCTCTGGGAGGGCGGACTATGGCTACACCTTC
- | TRBJ1-1 | TRBV30 | many | CAWSRQIEAFF | TGTGCCTGGAGTCGTCAGATCGAAGCTTTCTTT
- | TRBJ1-4 | TRBV7-9 | many | CASSPGATNEKLFF | TGTGCCAGCAGCCCTGGGGCAACTAATGAAAAACTGTTTTTT
- | TRBJ2-1 | TRBV29-1 | many | CSVEPVIGNEQFF | TGCAGCGTTGAGCCCGTTATAGGCAATGAGCAGTTCTTC
TRBD1 | TRBJ1-4 | TRBV6-6 | many | CASSRTFRDRSRNEKLFF | TGTGCCAGCAGTCGCACCTTCCGGGACAGAAGTCGGAATGAAAAACTGTTTTTT
- | TRBJ2-2 | TRBV11-2 | few | CASSPSEIGGELFF | TGTGCCAGCAGCCCTAGCGAGATCGGCGGGGAGCTGTTTTTT